Included here is one T cell receptor beta chain sequence, with context. The V gene end was trimmed by 0 bases and the J gene end by 5 bases; junction bases not matched to a gene: 5. The CDR3 is 15 amino acids. CDR1 is MNHNS, CDR2 SASEGT, per germline. Method: immunoSEQ multiplex PCR; TCRdb's copy keeps in-frame clones and lacks some. This table has 150,000 or so clones, 85% to 95% appearing once. The sample belongs to a study of control samples from healthy donors and cancer patients. The sequence was obtained from a man between 60 and 75 years old with colorectal cancer. Sequencing input: PBMCs. The chain joins TRBV6-1 to TRBJ1-2; 8 bases fit TRBD1. DNA of the CDR3: TGTGCCAGCAGTGAAGCTTTCGACAGGGGATATGGCTACACCTTC. It codes for CASSEAFDRGYGYTF.